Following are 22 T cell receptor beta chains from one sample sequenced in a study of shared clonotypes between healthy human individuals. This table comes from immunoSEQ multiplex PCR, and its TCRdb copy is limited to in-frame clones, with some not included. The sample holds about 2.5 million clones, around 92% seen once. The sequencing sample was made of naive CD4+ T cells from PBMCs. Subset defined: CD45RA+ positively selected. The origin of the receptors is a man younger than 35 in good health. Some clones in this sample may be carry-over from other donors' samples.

The CDR3 protein is CASNSGRLEETQYF. The DNA of the CDR3 is TGCGCCAGCAACTCCGGACGGCTGGAAGAGACCCAGTACTTC. The V call is TRBV5-1, the J call TRBJ2-5; D is uncertain. There are 14 residues in the CDR3. Germline values: CDR1 SGHRS, CDR2 YFSETQ. V lost 6 bases and J 3 bases, leaving 15 bases between the germline ends.

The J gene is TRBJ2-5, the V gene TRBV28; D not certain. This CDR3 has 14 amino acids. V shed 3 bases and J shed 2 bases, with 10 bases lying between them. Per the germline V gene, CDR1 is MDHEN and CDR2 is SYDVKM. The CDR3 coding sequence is TGTGCCAGCAGTTTTGGAACAGTACAAGAGACCCAGTACTTC. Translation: CASSFGTVQETQYF.

CDR3 in DNA: TGCGCCAGCAGCTTAGGACGGCCAAGTGGAGGAAACACCATATATTTT. This codes for CASSLGRPSGGNTIYF. The chain links TRBV5-1 to TRBJ1-3; no clear D. Germline loops: CDR1 SGHRS, CDR2 YFSETQ. The CDR3 sequence is 16 residues long. V was trimmed by 2 bases and J by 4 bases, leaving 16 bases between them.

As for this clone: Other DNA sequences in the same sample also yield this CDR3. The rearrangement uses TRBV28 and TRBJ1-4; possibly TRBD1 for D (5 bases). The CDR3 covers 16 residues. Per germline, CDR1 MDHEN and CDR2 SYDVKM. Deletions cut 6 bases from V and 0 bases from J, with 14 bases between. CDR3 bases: TGTGCCAGCAGCTTCCCTGGGGCAGCAACTAATGAAAAACTGTTTTTT. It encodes CASSFPGAATNEKLFF. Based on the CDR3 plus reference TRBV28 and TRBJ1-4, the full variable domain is DVKVTQSSRYLVKRTGEKVFLECVQDMDHENMFWYRQDPGLGLRLIYFSYDVKMKEKGDIPEGYSVSREKKERFSLILESASTNQTSMYLCASSFPGAATNEKLFFGSGTQLSVL.

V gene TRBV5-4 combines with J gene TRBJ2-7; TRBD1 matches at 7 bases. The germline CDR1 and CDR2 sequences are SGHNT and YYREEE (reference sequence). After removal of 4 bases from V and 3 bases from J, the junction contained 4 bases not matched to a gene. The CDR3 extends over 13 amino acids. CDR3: CASSTNRGYEQYF. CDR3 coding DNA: TGTGCCAGCAGCACGAACAGGGGCTACGAGCAGTACTTC.

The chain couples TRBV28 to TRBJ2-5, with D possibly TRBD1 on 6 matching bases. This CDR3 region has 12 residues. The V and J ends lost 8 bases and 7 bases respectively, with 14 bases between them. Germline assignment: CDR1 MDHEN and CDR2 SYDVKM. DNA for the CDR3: TGTGCCAGCGAAAACCTACAGGGGACCCAGTACTTC. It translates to CASENLQGTQYF.

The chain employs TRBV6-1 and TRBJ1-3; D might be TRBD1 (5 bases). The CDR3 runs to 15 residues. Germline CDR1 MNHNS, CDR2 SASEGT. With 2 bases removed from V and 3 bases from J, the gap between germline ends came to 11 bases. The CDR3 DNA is TGTGCCAGCAGTGAATTCTGGGGCGTTGGAAACACCATATATTTT. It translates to CASSEFWGVGNTIYF.

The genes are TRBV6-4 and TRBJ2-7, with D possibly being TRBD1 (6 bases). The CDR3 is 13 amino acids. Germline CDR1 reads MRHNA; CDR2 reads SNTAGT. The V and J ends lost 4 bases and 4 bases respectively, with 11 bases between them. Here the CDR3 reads CASSALGGYEQYF. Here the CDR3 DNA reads TGTGCCAGCAGTGCCCTAGGGGGATACGAGCAGTACTTC.

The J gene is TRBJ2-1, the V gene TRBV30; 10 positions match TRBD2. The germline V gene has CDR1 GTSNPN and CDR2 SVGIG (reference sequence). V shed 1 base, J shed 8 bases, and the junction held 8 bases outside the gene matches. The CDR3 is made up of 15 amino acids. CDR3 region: CAWSELAGVLDEQFF. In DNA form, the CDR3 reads TGTGCCTGGAGTGAGCTAGCGGGAGTTCTCGATGAGCAGTTCTTC.

The CDR3 reads CASSRTGANTGELFF. CDR3 sequence (DNA): TGTGCCAGCAGCCGGACGGGTGCGAACACCGGGGAGCTGTTTTTT. V and J are TRBV9 and TRBJ2-2, with D unclear. V lost 4 bases to trimming and J lost 0 bases, with 10 bases between them. This CDR3 spans 15 amino acids. Germline CDR1 reads SGDLS; CDR2 reads YYNGEE.

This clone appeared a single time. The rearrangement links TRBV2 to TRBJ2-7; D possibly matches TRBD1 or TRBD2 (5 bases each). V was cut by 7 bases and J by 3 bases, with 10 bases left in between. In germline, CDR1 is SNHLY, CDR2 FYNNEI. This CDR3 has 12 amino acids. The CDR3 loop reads CASTGRIYEQYF. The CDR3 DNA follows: TGTGCCAGCACGGGACGGATCTACGAGCAGTACTTC.

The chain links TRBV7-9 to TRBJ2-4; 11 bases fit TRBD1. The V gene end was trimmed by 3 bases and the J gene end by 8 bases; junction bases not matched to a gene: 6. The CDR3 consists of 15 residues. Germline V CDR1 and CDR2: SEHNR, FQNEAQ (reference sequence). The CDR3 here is CASSFYKGQGDIQYF. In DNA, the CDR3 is TGTGCCAGCAGCTTTTATAAGGGACAGGGGGACATTCAGTACTTC.

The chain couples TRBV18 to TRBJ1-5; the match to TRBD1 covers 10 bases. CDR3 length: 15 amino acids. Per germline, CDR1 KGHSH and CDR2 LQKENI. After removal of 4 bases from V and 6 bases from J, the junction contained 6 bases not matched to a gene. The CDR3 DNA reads TGTGCCAGCTCACTCGCCGGGACAGGGGTTCAGCCCCAGCATTTT. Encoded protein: CASSLAGTGVQPQHF.

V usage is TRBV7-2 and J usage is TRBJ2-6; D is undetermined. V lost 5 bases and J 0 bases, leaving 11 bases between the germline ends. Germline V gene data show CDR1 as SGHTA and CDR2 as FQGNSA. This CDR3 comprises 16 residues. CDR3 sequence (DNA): TGTGCCAGCAGCGTAAGTCCGACCTCTGGGGCCAACGTCCTGACTTTC. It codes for CASSVSPTSGANVLTF.

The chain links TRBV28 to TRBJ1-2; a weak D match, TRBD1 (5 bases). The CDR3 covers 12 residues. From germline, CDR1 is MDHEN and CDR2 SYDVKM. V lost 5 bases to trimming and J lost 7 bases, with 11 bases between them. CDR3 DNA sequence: TGTGCCAGCAGTGGGAGCGGGGGTGGCTACACCTTC. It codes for CASSGSGGGYTF.

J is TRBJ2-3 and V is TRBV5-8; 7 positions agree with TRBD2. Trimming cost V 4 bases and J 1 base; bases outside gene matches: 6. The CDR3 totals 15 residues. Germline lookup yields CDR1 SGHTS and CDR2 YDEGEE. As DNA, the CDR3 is TGTGCCAGCAGCGGCAAACTAGCGCGCACAGATACGCAGTATTTT. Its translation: CASSGKLARTDTQYF.

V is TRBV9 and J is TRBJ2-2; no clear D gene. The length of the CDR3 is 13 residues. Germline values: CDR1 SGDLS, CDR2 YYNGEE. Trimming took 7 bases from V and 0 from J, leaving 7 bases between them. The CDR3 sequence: CASAAPNTGELFF. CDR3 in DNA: TGTGCCAGCGCGGCCCCGAACACCGGGGAGCTGTTTTTT. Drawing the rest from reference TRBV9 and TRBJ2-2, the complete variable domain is DSGVTQTPKHLITATGQRVTLRCSPRSGDLSVYWYQQSLDQGLQFLIQYYNGEERAKGNILERFSAQQFPDLHSELNLSSLELGDSALYFCASAAPNTGELFFGEGSRLTVL.

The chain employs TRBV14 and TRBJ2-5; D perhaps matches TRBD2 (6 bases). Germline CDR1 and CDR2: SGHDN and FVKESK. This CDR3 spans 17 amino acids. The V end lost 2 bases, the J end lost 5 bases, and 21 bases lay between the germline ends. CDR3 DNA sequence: TGTGCCAGCAGCCAATACCTTGGGCCGATCGGAGGGGAGACCCAGTACTTC. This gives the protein CASSQYLGPIGGETQYF.

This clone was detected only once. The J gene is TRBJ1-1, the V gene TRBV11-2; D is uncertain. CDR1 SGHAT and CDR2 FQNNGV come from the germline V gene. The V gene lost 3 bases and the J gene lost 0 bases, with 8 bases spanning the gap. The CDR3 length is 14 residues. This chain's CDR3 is CASSLGSMNTEAFF. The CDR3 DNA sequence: TGTGCCAGCAGCTTGGGCAGCATGAACACTGAAGCTTTCTTT.

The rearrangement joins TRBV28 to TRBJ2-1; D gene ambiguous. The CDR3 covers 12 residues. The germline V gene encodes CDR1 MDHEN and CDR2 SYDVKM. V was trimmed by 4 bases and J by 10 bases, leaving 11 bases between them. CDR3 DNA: TGTGCCAGCAGTTCAGTTTCGCCAGAGCAGTTCTTC. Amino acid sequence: CASSSVSPEQFF.

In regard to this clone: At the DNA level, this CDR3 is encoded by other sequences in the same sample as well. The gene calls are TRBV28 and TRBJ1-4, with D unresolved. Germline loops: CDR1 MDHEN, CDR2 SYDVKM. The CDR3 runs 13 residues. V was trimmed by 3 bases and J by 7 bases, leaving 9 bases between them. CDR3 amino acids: CASSFRVGEKLFF. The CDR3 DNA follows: TGTGCCAGCAGTTTTAGGGTGGGTGAAAAACTGTTTTTT.

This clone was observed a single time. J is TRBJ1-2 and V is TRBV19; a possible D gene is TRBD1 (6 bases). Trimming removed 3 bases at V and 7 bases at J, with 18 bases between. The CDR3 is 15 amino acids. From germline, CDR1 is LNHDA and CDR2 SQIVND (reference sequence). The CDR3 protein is CASSIWYREVAGYTF. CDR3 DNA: TGTGCCAGTAGTATTTGGTACAGGGAAGTGGCTGGCTACACCTTC.